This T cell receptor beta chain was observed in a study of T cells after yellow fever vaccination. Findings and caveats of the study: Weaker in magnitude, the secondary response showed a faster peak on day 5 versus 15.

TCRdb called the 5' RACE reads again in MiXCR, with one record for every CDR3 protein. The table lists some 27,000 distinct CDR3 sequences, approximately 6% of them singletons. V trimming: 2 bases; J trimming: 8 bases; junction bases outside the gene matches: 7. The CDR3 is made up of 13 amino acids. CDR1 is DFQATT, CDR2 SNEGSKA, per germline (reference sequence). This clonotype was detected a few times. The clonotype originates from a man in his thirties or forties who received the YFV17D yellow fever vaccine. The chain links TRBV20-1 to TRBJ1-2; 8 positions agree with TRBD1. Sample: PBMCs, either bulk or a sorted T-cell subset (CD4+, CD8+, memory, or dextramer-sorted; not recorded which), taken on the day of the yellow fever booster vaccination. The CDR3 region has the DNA TGCAGTGCTAGACAGGGGGCCGTAGCGGGCTACACCTTC. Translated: CSARQGAVAGYTF.